The clone carrying this TCR beta chain is labeled as large. The antigen remains undetermined. Molecular barcoded adaptors covering alpha/delta and beta/gamma chains were used on around 400 ng RNA. Each CDR3 protein is one row after TCRdb ran MiXCR on the reads. The top ten clones hold around 24% of a sample with 6,000 or so distinct CDR3 sequences, less than 25% of them seen once. The entry originates in a study of read filtering for tumor transcriptome and immune sequencing. Study-level information: Under ten patients were R-ISS I, approximately 15 were R-ISS II, about seven were R-ISS III. DNase treatment preceded whole-transcriptome library preparation.

Study results and caveats: IR-seq captured clonotypes deeper and more reliably than RNA-seq.

Trimming took off 3 bases at V and 7 bases at J, with 19 bases between the two ends. Germline CDR1 and CDR2: SEHNR and FQNEAQ (reference sequence). CDR3 size: 16 residues. The sequenced sample consisted of a population of CD138-negative cells sorted from bone marrow. V and J are TRBV7-9 and TRBJ2-1; tentatively, D is TRBD2 (5 bases). This clonotype originated in a donor aged 40 or older with multiple myeloma. In DNA form, the CDR3 reads TGTGCCAGCAGCTTGATCAGCGGTCGTAGTTGGAATGAGCAGTTCTTC. Residues: CASSLISGRSWNEQFF.